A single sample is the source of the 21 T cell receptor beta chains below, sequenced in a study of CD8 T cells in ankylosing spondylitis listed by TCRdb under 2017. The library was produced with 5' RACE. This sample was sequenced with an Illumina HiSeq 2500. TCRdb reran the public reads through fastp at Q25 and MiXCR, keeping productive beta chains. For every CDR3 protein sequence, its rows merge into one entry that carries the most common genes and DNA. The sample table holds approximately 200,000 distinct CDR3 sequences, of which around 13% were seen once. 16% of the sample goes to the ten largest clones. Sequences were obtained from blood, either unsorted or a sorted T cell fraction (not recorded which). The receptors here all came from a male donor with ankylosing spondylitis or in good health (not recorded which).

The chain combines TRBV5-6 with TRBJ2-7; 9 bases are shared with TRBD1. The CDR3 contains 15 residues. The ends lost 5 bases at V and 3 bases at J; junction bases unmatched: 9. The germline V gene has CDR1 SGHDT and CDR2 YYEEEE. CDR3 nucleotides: TGTGCCAGCAGGGAAAAGGACAGGGGAGGCTACGAGCAGTACTTC. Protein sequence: CASREKDRGGYEQYF.

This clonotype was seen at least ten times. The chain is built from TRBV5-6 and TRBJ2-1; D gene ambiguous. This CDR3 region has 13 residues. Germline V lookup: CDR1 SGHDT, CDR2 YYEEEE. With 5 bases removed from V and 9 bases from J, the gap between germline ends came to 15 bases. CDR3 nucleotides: TGTGCCAGCAGAGGGTCCTCCTCCAGTGAGCAGTTCTTC. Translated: CASRGSSSSEQFF.

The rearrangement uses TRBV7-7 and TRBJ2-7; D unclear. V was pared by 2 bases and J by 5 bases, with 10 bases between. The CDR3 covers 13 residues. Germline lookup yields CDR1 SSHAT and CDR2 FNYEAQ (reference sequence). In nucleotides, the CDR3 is TGTGCCAGCAGCTTACTGGGGTCCCACGAGCAGTACTTC. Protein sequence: CASSLLGSHEQYF.

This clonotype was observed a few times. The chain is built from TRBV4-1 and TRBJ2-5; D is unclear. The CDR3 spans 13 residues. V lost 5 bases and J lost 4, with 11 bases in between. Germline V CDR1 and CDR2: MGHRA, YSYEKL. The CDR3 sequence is CASSGPGRETQYF. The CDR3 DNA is TGCGCCAGCAGCGGGCCAGGACGAGAGACCCAGTACTTC.

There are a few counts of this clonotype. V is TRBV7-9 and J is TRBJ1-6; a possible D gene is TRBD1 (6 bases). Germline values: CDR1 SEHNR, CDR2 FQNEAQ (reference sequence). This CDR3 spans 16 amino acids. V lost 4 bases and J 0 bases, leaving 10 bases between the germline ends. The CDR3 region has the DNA TGTGCCAGCAGCTCCACAGGGAGCTCCTATAATTCACCCCTCCACTTT. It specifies CASSSTGSSYNSPLHF.

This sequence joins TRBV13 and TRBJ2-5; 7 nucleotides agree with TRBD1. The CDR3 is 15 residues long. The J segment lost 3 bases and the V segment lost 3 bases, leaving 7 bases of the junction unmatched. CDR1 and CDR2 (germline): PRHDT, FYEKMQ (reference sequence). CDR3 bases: TGTGCCAGCAGCTTGACGGGACAGATAAAAGAGACCCAGTACTTC. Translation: CASSLTGQIKETQYF.

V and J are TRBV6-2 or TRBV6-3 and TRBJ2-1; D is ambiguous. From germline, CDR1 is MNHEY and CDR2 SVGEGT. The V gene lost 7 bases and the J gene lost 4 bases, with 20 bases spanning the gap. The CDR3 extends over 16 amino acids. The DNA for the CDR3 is TGTGCCAGCAACCCTCCCGGAGTTCGGATATACAATGAGCAGTTCTTC. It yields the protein CASNPPGVRIYNEQFF.

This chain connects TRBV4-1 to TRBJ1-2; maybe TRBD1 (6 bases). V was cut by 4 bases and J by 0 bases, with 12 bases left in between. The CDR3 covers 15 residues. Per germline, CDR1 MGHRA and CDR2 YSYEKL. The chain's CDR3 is CASSRSRGTNYGYTF. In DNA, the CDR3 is TGCGCCAGCAGCCGGAGCAGGGGAACTAACTATGGCTACACCTTC.

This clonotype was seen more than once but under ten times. The CDR3 loop reads CATMGRLLAVNTGELFF. The CDR3 DNA sequence: TGTGCCACCATGGGTCGGCTGCTAGCCGTCAACACCGGGGAGCTGTTTTTT. This chain uses TRBV6-2 or TRBV6-3 with TRBJ2-2, with D tentatively TRBD2 (5 bases). Germline values: CDR1 MNHEY, CDR2 SVGEGT. Trimming left V 10 bases short and J 2 bases short, with 23 bases between. The CDR3 runs to 17 residues.

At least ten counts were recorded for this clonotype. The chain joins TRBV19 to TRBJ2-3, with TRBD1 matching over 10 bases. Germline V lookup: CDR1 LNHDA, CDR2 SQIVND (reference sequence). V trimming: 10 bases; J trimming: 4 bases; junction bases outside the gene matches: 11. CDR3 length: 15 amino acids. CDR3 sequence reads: CATNEGQGHADTQYF. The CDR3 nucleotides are TGTGCCACCAACGAGGGACAGGGGCACGCAGATACGCAGTATTTT.

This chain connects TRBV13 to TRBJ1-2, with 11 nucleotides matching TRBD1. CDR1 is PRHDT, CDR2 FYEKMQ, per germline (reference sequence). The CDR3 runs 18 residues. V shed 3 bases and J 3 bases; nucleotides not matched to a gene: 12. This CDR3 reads CASSFSSGTGGRDYGYTF. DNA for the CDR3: TGTGCCAGCAGCTTCTCCTCCGGGACAGGGGGTAGGGACTATGGCTACACCTTC.

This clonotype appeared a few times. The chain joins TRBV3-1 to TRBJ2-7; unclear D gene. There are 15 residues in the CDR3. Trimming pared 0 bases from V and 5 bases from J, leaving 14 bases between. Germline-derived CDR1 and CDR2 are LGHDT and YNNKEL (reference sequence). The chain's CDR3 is CASSQEERPRDEQYF. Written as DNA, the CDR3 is TGTGCCAGCAGCCAAGAGGAACGCCCCCGGGACGAGCAGTACTTC.

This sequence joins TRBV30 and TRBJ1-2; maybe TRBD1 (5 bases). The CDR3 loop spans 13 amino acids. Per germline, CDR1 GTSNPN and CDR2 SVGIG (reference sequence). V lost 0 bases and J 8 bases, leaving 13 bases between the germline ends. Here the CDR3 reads CAWSVVGTEGYTF. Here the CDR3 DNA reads TGTGCCTGGAGTGTAGTAGGGACTGAAGGCTACACCTTC.

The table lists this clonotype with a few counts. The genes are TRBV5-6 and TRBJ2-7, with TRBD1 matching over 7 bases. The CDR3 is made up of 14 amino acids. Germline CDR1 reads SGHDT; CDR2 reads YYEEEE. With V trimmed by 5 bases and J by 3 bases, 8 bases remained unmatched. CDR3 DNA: TGTGCCAGCAGTTACACCGACAGGGTCTACGAGCAGTACTTC. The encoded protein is CASSYTDRVYEQYF.

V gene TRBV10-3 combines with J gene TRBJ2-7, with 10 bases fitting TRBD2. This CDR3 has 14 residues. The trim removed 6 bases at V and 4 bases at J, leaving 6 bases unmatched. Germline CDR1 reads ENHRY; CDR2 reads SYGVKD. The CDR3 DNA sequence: TGTGCCATCAGGGCTAGCGGGAGTAGGTACGAGCAGTACTTC. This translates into CAIRASGSRYEQYF.

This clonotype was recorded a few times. The CDR3 nucleotides are TGTGCCAGCATTAGGACCAACACCGGGGAGCTGTTTTTT. Encoded protein: CASIRTNTGELFF. The genes are TRBV25-1 and TRBJ2-2; D is undetermined. Germline CDR1 and CDR2: MGHDK and SYGVNS. Trimming took off 7 bases at V and 2 bases at J, with 8 bases between the two ends. The CDR3 runs to 13 residues.

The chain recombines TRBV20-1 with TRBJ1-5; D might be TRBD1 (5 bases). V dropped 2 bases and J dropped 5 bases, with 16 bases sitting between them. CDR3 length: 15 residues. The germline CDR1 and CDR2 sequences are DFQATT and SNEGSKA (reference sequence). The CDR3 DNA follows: TGCAGTGCTAGATTGGGGTTTGGGGACTATCAGCCCCAGCATTTT. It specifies CSARLGFGDYQPQHF.

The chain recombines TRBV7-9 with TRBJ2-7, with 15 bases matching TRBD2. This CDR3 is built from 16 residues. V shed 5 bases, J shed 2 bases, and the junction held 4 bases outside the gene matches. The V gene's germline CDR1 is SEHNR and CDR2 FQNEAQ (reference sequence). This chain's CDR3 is CASSVGLAGGTYEQYF. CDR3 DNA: TGTGCCAGCAGCGTGGGACTAGCGGGAGGCACCTACGAGCAGTACTTC.

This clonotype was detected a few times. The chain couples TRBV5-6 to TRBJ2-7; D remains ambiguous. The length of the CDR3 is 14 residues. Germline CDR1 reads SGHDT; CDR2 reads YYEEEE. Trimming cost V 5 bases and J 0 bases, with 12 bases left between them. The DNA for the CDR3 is TGTGCCAGCAGACCCGCCGGCGACTCCTACGAGCAGTACTTC. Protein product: CASRPAGDSYEQYF.

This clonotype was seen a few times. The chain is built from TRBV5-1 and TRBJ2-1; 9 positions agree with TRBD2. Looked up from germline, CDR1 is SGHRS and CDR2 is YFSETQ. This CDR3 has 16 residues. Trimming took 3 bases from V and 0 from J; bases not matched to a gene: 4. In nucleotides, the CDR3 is TGCGCCAGCAGCTCGACAGCGGGGGGCTCCTACAATGAGCAGTTCTTC. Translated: CASSSTAGGSYNEQFF.

The chain's CDR3 is CASSLRFRNIQYF. Written as DNA, the CDR3 is TGTGCCAGCAGCTTAAGGTTCAGAAACATTCAGTACTTC. This rearrangement joins TRBV7-9 to TRBJ2-4, with D hard to call. This CDR3 has 13 amino acids. V lost 2 bases to trimming and J lost 6 bases, with 8 bases between them. The V gene's germline CDR1 is SEHNR and CDR2 FQNEAQ (reference sequence).